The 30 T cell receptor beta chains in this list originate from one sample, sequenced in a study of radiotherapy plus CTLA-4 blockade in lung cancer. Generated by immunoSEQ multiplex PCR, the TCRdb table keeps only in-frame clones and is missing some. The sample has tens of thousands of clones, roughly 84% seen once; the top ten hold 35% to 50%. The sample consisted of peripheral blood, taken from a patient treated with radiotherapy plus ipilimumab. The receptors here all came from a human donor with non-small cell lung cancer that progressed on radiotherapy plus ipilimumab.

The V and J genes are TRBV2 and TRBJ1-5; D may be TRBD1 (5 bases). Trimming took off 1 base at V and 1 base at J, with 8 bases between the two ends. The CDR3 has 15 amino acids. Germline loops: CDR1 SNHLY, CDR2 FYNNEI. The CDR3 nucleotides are TGTGCCAGCAGTGAAGAGGGGTTGAGCAATCAGCCCCAGCATTTT. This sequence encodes CASSEEGLSNQPQHF.

Here the CDR3 reads CASSHTSGQGAYEQYV. CDR3 bases: TGTGCCAGCAGTCACACCTCGGGACAGGGGGCTTACGAGCAGTACGTC. The rearrangement joins TRBV27 to TRBJ2-7, with 12 bases that match TRBD1. CDR3 length: 16 amino acids. The germline gives CDR1 MNHEY, CDR2 SMNVEV (reference sequence). Germline trimming cut 5 bases from V and 4 bases from J; bases unmatched to any gene: 9.

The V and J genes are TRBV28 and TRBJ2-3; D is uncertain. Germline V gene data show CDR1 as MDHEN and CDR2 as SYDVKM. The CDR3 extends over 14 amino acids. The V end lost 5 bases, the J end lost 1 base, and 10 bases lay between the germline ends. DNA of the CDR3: TGTGCCAGCAGTGGGGAAGGAGGCACAGATACGCAGTATTTT. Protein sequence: CASSGEGGTDTQYF.

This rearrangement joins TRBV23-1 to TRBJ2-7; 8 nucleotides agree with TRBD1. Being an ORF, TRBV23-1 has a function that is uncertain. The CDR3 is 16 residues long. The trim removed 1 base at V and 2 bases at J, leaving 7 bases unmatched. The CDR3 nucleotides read TGCGCCAGCAGTCAATTATGGACAGGGACACCCTACGAGCAGTACTTC. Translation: CASSQLWTGTPYEQYF.

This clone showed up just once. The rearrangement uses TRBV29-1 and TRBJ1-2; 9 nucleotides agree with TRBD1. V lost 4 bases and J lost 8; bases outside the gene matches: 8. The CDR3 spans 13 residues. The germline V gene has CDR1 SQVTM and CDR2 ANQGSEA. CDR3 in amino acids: CSVARGQGYGYTF. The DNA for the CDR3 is TGCAGCGTTGCGCGGGGACAGGGATACGGCTACACCTTC.

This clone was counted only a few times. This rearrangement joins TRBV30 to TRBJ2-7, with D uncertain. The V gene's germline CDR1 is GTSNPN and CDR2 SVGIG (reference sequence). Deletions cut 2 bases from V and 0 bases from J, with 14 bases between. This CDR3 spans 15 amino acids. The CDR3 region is CAWSLLGTSSYEQYF. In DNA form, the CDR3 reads TGTGCCTGGAGTCTACTGGGCACGAGCTCCTACGAGCAGTACTTC.

The CDR3 coding sequence is TGCGCCAGCTCCCCGGGGGAAAAACTGTTTTTT. Translating it yields CASSPGEKLFF. The chain links TRBV5-1 to TRBJ1-4; the D is unclear. The CDR3 spans 11 residues. Per germline, CDR1 SGHRS and CDR2 YFSETQ. V lost 7 bases to trimming and J lost 8 bases, with 9 bases between them.

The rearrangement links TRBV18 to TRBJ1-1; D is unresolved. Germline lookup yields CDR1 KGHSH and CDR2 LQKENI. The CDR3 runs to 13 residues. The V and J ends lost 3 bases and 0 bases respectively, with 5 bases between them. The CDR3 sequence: CASSPELNTEAFF. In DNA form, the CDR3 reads TGTGCCAGCTCACCCGAGTTGAACACTGAAGCTTTCTTT. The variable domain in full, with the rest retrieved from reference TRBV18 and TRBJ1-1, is NAGVMQNPRHLVRRRGQEARLRCSPMKGHSHVYWYRQLPEEGLKFMVYLQKENIIDESGMPKERFSAEFPKEGPSILRIQQVVRGDSAAYFCASSPELNTEAFFGQGTRLTVV.

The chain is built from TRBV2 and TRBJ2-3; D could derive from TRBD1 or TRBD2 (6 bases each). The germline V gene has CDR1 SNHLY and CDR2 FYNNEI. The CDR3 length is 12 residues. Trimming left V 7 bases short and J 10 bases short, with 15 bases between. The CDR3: CASKKGGPAQYF. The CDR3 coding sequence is TGTGCCAGCAAGAAGGGGGGCCCGGCGCAGTATTTT.

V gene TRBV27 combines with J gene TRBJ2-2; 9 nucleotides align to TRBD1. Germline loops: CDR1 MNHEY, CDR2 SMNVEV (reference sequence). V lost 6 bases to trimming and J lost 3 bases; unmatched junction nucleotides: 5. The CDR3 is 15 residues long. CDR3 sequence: CASSVDRGDTGELFF. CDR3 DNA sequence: TGTGCCAGCAGCGTGGACAGGGGCGACACCGGGGAGCTGTTTTTT.

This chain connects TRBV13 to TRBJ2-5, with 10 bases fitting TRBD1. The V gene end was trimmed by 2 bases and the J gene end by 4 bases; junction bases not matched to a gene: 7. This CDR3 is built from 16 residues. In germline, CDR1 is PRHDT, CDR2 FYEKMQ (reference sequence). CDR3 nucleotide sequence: TGTGCCAGCAGCTTATCCGGACAGGGGGTTGTAGAGACCCAGTACTTC. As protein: CASSLSGQGVVETQYF.

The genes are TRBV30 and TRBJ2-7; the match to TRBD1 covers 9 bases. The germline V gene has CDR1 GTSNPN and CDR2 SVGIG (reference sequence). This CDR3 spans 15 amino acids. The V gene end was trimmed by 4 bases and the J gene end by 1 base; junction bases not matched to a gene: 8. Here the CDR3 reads CAWTKSGTGSYEQYF. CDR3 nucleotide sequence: TGTGCCTGGACCAAATCAGGGACAGGGTCCTACGAGCAGTACTTC.

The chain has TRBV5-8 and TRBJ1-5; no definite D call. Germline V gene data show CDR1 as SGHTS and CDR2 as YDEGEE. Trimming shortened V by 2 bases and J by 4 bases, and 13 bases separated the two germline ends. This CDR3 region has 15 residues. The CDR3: CASSFGSGMNQPQHF. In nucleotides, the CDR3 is TGTGCCAGCAGCTTTGGTTCGGGGATGAATCAGCCCCAGCATTTT.

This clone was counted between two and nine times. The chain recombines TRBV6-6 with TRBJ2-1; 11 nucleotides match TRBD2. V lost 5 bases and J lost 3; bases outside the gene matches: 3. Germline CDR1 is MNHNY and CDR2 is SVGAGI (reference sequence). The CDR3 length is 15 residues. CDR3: CASSRTSGLYNEQFF. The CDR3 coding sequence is TGTGCCAGCAGTCGGACTAGCGGGCTCTACAATGAGCAGTTCTTC.

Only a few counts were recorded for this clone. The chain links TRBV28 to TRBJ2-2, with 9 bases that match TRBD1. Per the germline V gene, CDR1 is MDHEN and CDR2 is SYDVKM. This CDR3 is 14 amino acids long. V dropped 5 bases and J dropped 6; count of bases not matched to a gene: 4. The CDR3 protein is CASSTGGASGELFF. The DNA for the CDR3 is TGTGCCAGCAGTACAGGGGGCGCGTCCGGGGAGCTGTTTTTT.

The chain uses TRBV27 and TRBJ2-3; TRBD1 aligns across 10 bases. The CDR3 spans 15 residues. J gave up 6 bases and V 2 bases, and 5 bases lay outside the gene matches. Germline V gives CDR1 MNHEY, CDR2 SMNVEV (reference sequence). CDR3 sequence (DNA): TGTGCCAGCAGTTTAGCGGGACAGGGGACGGATACGCAGTATTTT. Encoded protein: CASSLAGQGTDTQYF.

CDR3: CAWSIGQGAGELFF. The CDR3 DNA reads TGTGCCTGGAGTATTGGACAGGGGGCCGGGGAGCTGTTTTTT. This chain links TRBV30 with TRBJ2-2, with 10 bases aligning to TRBD1. The CDR3 has 14 residues. V was pared by 2 bases and J by 6 bases, with 3 bases of the junction left unmatched. Germline-derived CDR1 and CDR2 are GTSNPN and SVGIG (reference sequence).

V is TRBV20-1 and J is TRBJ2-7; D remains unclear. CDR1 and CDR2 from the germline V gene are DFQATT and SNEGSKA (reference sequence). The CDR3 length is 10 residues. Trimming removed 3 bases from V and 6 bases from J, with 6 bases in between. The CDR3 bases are TGCAGTGCTAGTTCTGGCGAGCAGTACTTC. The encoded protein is CSASSGEQYF.

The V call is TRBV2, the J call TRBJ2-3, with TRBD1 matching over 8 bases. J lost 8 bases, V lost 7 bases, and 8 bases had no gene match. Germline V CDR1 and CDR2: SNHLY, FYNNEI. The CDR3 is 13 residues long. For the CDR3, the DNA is TGTGCCAGCACCCGGGGACAGGCAGCTACGCAGTATTTT. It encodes CASTRGQAATQYF.

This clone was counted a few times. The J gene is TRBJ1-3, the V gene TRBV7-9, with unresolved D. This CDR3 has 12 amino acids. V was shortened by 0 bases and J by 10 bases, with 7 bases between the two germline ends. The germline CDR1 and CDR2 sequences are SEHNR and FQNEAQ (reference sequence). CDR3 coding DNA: TGTGCCAGCAGCTTAGCGTCGGGGACCATATATTTT. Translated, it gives CASSLASGTIYF.

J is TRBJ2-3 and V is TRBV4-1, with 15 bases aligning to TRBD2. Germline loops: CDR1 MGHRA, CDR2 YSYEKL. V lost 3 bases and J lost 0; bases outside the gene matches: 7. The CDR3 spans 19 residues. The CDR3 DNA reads TGCGCCAGCAGCCACCTAGGACTAGCGGGAGGGAGGAGCACAGATACGCAGTATTTT. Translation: CASSHLGLAGGRSTDTQYF.

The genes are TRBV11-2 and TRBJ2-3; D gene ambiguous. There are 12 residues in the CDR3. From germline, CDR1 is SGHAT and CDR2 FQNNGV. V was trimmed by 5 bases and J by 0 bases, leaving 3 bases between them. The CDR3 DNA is TGTGCCAGCAGCACGAGCACAGATACGCAGTATTTT. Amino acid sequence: CASSTSTDTQYF.

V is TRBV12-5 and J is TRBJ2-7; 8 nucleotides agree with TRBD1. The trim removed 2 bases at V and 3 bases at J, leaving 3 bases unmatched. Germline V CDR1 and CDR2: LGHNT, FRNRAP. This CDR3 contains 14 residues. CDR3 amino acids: CASGLPTGGYEQYF. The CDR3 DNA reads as TGTGCTAGTGGTTTGCCAACAGGGGGCTACGAGCAGTACTTC.

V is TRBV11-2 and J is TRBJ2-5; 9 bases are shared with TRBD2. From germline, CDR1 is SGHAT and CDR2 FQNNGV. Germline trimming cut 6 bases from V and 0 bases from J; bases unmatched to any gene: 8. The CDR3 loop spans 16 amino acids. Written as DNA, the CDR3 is TGTGCCAGCAGATCCAGCGGGAGGAGGTACCAAGAGACCCAGTACTTC. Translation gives CASRSSGRRYQETQYF.

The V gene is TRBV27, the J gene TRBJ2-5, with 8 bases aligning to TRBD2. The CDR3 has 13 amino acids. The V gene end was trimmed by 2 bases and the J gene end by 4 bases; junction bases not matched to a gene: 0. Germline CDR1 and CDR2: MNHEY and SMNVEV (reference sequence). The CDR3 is CASSLLAGETQYF. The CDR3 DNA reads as TGTGCCAGCAGTTTACTAGCGGGAGAGACCCAGTACTTC.

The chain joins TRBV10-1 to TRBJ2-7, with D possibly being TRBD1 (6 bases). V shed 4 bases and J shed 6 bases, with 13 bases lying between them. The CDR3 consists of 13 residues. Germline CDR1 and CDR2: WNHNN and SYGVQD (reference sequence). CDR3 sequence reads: CASSGDIFLEQYF. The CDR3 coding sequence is TGCGCCAGCAGTGGGGACATCTTCCTCGAGCAGTACTTC.

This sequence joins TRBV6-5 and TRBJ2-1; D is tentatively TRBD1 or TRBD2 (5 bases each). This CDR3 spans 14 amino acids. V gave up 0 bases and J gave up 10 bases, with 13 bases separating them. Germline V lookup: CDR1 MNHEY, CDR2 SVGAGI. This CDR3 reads CASSYSSAGTEQFF. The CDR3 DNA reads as TGTGCCAGCAGTTACTCGTCGGCTGGGACGGAGCAGTTCTTC.

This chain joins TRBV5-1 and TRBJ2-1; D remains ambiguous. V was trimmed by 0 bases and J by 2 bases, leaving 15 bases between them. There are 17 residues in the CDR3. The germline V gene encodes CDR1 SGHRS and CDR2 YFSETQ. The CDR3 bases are TGCGCCAGCAGCTTGGCCCGCGTAGCCCGACCCTACAATGAGCAGTTCTTC. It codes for CASSLARVARPYNEQFF.

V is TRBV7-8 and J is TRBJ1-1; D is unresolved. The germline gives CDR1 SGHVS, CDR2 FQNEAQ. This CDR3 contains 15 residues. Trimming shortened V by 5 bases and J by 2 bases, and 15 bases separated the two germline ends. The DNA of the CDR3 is TGTGCCAGCAGCCTAAGGGAAAGTTCTAACACTGAAGCTTTCTTT. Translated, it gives CASSLRESSNTEAFF.

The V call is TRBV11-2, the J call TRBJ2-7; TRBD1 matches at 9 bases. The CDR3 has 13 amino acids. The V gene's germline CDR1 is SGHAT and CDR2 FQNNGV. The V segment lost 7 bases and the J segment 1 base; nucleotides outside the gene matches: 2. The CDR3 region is CASTGQGSYEQYF. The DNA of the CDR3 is TGTGCCAGCACTGGACAGGGGTCCTACGAGCAGTACTTC.